The source of this T cell receptor beta chain is a study of blood T cell repertoires in COVID-19. Method: immunoSEQ multiplex PCR; TCRdb's copy keeps in-frame clones and lacks some. The sample gives 85,000 to 90,000 clones, 85% to 90% of which show up once; 5% to 5.5% is in the top ten. The CDR3 extends over 18 amino acids. The V and J ends lost 4 bases and 4 bases, in that order; junction bases with no gene match: 19. CDR1 and CDR2 (germline): SGHRS, YFSETQ. This receptor was identified in a woman of 80 years or more with active COVID-19. V gene TRBV5-1 combines with J gene TRBJ2-5; 7 bases line up with TRBD1. Sequencing was done on a sample of peripheral blood. The CDR3 nucleotides read TGCGCCAGCAGCGGAGGAAAGTGGACGGACAGGTGGCGAGAGACCCAGTACTTC. It encodes CASSGGKWTDRWRETQYF.